This TCR beta chain comes out of a study of T cell repertoires in cytomegalovirus infection. Study at large: CMV infection plus the matching HLA type was flagged by public TCR beta signatures.

The germline V gene has CDR1 SGHTA and CDR2 FQGNSA. V lost 2 bases and J 2 bases, leaving 9 bases between the germline ends. This CDR3 region has 14 residues. As to this clonotype: Its antigen is not identified.

Study results and caveats: HLA-C-restricted CMV clonotypes gave the most frequent clonotype in two of eight donors. Of the TCR beta families, the public ones yielded a cumulative frequency that identified carriers of CMV plus the relevant HLA.

TCRdb reanalysed the reads using MiXCR and keeps one entry per CDR3 protein. The sample gives some 920,000 distinct CDR3 sequences, around 30% of which show up once; more than 13% is in the top ten. The chain is built from TRBV7-2 and TRBJ1-1; the D gene is possibly TRBD1 (5 bases). Sequences were derived from cultured CD8+ T cells from PBMCs, sampled from culture after CMV antigen stimulation. This clonotype was sampled from a human donor in good health (CMV status not recorded). Some clones in this sample may be carry-over from other donors' samples. The CDR3 loop reads CASSLWGSNTEAFF. The CDR3 nucleotides are TGTGCCAGCAGCTTATGGGGGTCCAACACTGAAGCTTTCTTT.